These 18 T cell receptor beta chains originate from one sample sequenced in a study of CD8+ T cells in alopecia areata. RNA was isolated and reverse transcribed to cDNA, the sequencing template. Only in-frame clones appear in the TCRdb table, and some are missing; sequencing was by immunoSEQ multiplex PCR. This table has approximately 12,000 clones, approximately 52% appearing once. Punch biopsies of lesional scalp, plus peripheral blood, were taken from alopecia areata patients. The sequenced material came from skin. These receptors were obtained from a human donor with alopecia areata.

The rearrangement joins TRBV10-3 to TRBJ2-6; 7 bases fit TRBD1. Germline CDR1 ENHRY, CDR2 SYGVKD. V dropped 6 bases and J dropped 0; count of bases not matched to a gene: 20. The CDR3 contains 21 residues. CDR3 loop: CAISYQGARQGDNSGANVLTF. In DNA form, the CDR3 reads TGTGCCATCAGCTATCAAGGGGCTCGACAGGGCGACAACTCTGGGGCCAACGTCCTGACTTTC.

The CDR3 region has the DNA TGTGCCAGCAGCCAAGGGACTAGCTCCTATAAAGCCACCGGGGAGCTGTTTTTT. This sequence encodes CASSQGTSSYKATGELFF. The chain has TRBV4-2 and TRBJ2-2; TRBD2 aligns across 8 bases. V gave up 1 base and J gave up 4 bases; unmatched junction bases: 11. CDR1 is LGHNA and CDR2 is YNFKEQ in the germline V gene. The CDR3 sequence is 18 residues long.

The chain uses TRBV29-1 and TRBJ2-1, with D maybe TRBD2 (6 bases). Trimming took off 3 bases at V and 7 bases at J, with 10 bases between the two ends. CDR3 length equals 12 residues. Germline CDR1 reads SQVTM; CDR2 reads ANQGSEA. The CDR3 protein is CSVDGGRNEQFF. The CDR3 DNA reads TGCAGCGTTGATGGAGGGCGGAATGAGCAGTTCTTC.

The rearrangement joins TRBV7-6 to TRBJ2-7; D uncertain. Germline CDR1 SGHVS, CDR2 FNYEAQ. This CDR3 region has 13 residues. Trimming shortened V by 2 bases and J by 2 bases, and 7 bases separated the two germline ends. CDR3 in amino acids: CASSLSPAYEQYF. CDR3 sequence (DNA): TGTGCCAGCAGCTTAAGTCCCGCCTACGAGCAGTACTTC.

This rearrangement joins TRBV29-1 to TRBJ1-1, with TRBD1 matching over 8 bases. Germline V gene sequence: CDR1 SQVTM, CDR2 ANQGSEA. CDR3 length equals 12 residues. J was trimmed by 6 bases and V by 4 bases; bases with no gene match: 4. DNA for the CDR3: TGCAGCGTTGGGGCAGGGGGCCCTGAAGCTTTCTTT. Amino acids: CSVGAGGPEAFF. Drawing the rest from reference TRBV29-1 and TRBJ1-1, the complete variable domain is SAVISQKPSRDICQRGTSLTIQCQVDSQVTMMFWYRQQPGQSLTLIATANQGSEATYESGFVIDKFPISRPNLTFSTLTVSNMSPEDSSIYLCSVGAGGPEAFFGQGTRLTVV.

The chain carries TRBV5-3 and TRBJ1-6; D is ambiguous. TRBV5-3 is noted as an ORF with a role that remains uncertain. This CDR3 has 15 amino acids. Deletions cut 1 base from V and 11 bases from J, with 16 bases between. CDR3 sequence: CARSLIGPSAAPLHF. For the CDR3, the DNA is TGTGCCAGAAGCTTGATTGGACCTTCAGCGGCACCCCTCCACTTT.

CDR3 region: CAIQVTPYEQYF. The DNA for the CDR3 is TGTGCCATCCAAGTAACTCCTTACGAGCAGTACTTC. V usage is TRBV27 and J usage is TRBJ2-7; no clear D gene. The CDR3 is 12 amino acids. CDR1 MNHEY and CDR2 SMNVEV come from the germline V gene (reference sequence). Trimming took 10 bases from V and 4 from J, leaving 14 bases between them.

The V and J genes are TRBV27 and TRBJ2-1; 10 bases are a match to TRBD2. Germline CDR1 and CDR2: MNHEY and SMNVEV (reference sequence). The V segment lost 6 bases and the J segment 9 bases; nucleotides outside the gene matches: 5. This CDR3 has 13 residues. The CDR3: CASSSSGRPEQFF. DNA for the CDR3: TGTGCCAGCAGCAGTAGCGGGAGGCCTGAGCAGTTCTTC.

Only a few counts were recorded for this clone. The V gene is TRBV5-1, the J gene TRBJ2-7, with 7 bases aligning to TRBD2. The germline V gene encodes CDR1 SGHRS and CDR2 YFSETQ. V was pared by 1 base and J by 0 bases, with 10 bases of the junction left unmatched. The CDR3 consists of 17 residues. The CDR3 spells CASSLMGLAVSSYEQYF. The CDR3 DNA reads as TGCGCCAGCAGCTTGATGGGCCTAGCGGTGAGCTCCTACGAGCAGTACTTC. The full variable domain, its missing parts supplied by reference TRBV5-1 and TRBJ2-7, is KAGVTQTPRYLIKTRGQQVTLSCSPISGHRSVSWYQQTPGQGLQFLFEYFSETQRNKGNFPGRFSGRQFSNSRSEMNVSTLELGDSALYLCASSLMGLAVSSYEQYFGPGTRLTVT.

J is TRBJ2-3 and V is TRBV7-7; 9 bases fit TRBD2. Germline V lookup: CDR1 SSHAT, CDR2 FNYEAQ (reference sequence). The ends lost 1 base at V and 4 bases at J; junction bases unmatched: 3. This CDR3 spans 15 amino acids. The CDR3 nucleotides read TGTGCCAGCAGCTTAGTGGCGGGAGGGCCAGATACGCAGTATTTT. This translates into CASSLVAGGPDTQYF.

The chain has TRBV5-1 and TRBJ2-5; D is uncertain. Germline V CDR1 and CDR2: SGHRS, YFSETQ. This CDR3 has 13 amino acids. Trimming shortened V by 0 bases and J by 5 bases, and 8 bases separated the two germline ends. This CDR3 is CASSLGSLETQYF. CDR3 DNA: TGCGCCAGCAGCTTGGGCTCGTTGGAGACCCAGTACTTC.

The gene calls are TRBV4-3 and TRBJ2-3; 12 bases match TRBD2. The CDR3 runs 18 residues. Trimming cost V 4 bases and J 4 bases; bases outside gene matches: 12. Germline V gene sequence: CDR1 LGHNA, CDR2 YSLEER. The chain's CDR3 is CASSRTSGGTTFPDTQYF. The CDR3 DNA reads TGCGCCAGCAGCCGAACTAGCGGGGGGACTACCTTCCCAGATACGCAGTATTTT.

The CDR3 spells CASADNQPQHF. CDR3 in DNA: TGCGCCAGCGCGGATAATCAGCCCCAGCATTTT. J is TRBJ1-5 and V is TRBV5-1; D is undetermined. Germline V gene lookup returns CDR1 SGHRS and CDR2 YFSETQ. Trimming took 7 bases from V and 4 from J, leaving 6 bases between them. This CDR3 region has 11 residues.

The CDR3: CASSSRGWKNEKLFF. The CDR3 DNA follows: TGTGCCAGCAGCTCCCGGGGGTGGAAGAATGAAAAACTGTTTTTT. The chain carries TRBV7-2 and TRBJ1-4; weak D call: TRBD1 (5 bases). Germline-derived CDR1 and CDR2 are SGHTA and FQGNSA. The CDR3 consists of 15 residues. With 4 bases removed from V and 5 bases from J, the gap between germline ends came to 14 bases.

Regarding this clone: The sample has other DNA sequences that encode this CDR3 too. The gene calls are TRBV9 and TRBJ1-3, with TRBD1 matching over 7 bases. J was trimmed by 1 base and V by 2 bases; bases with no gene match: 6. Germline values: CDR1 SGDLS, CDR2 YYNGEE. The CDR3 runs to 16 residues. The CDR3 protein is CASSVSAGGSGNTIYF. The CDR3 DNA sequence: TGTGCCAGCAGCGTGTCGGCAGGGGGATCTGGAAACACCATATATTTT.

The CDR3 protein is CASSIQGALGNEQFF. The CDR3 DNA reads TGTGCCAGCAGTATACAGGGGGCTCTTGGGAATGAGCAGTTCTTC. V usage is TRBV2 and J usage is TRBJ2-1; TRBD1 agrees at 9 bases. The CDR3 extends over 15 amino acids. The V and J ends lost 5 bases and 7 bases, in that order; junction bases with no gene match: 9. CDR1 is SNHLY, CDR2 FYNNEI, per germline.

In its sample, this clone was seen once. Here the CDR3 reads CASSLSGGAGSGELFF. The DNA for the CDR3 is TGTGCCAGCAGCCTAAGCGGGGGGGCCGGAAGCGGGGAGCTGTTTTTT. The chain joins TRBV5-4 to TRBJ2-2, with TRBD2 matching over 10 bases. The V and J ends lost 4 bases and 7 bases, in that order; junction bases with no gene match: 10. The CDR3 covers 16 residues. Per germline, CDR1 SGHNT and CDR2 YYREEE (reference sequence).

Comment on this clone: The junction departs from the called germline gene at one end, perhaps through a read error. The chain recombines TRBV7-7 with TRBJ2-7, with TRBD1 matching over 9 bases. Germline V gene lookup returns CDR1 SSHAT and CDR2 FNYEAQ (reference sequence). This CDR3 is 15 amino acids long. The CDR3 nucleotides are TGTGCTAGCAGCCCTCGGACAGGGGTCTGGAACGAGCAGTACTTC. Amino acid sequence: CASSPRTGVWNEQYF.